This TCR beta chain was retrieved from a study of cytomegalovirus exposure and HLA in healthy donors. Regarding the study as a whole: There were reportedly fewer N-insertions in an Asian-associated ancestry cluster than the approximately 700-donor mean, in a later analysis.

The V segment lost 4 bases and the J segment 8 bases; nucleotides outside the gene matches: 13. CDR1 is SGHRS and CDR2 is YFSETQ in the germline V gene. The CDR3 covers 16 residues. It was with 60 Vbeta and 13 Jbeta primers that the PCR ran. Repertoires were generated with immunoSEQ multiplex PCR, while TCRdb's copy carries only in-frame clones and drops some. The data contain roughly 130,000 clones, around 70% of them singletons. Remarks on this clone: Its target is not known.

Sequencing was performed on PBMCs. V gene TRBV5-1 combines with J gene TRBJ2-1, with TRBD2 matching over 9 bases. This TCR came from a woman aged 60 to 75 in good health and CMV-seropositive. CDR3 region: CASSQEPAGGRDEQFF. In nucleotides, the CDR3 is TGCGCCAGCAGCCAGGAGCCAGCGGGGGGTCGGGATGAGCAGTTCTTC.